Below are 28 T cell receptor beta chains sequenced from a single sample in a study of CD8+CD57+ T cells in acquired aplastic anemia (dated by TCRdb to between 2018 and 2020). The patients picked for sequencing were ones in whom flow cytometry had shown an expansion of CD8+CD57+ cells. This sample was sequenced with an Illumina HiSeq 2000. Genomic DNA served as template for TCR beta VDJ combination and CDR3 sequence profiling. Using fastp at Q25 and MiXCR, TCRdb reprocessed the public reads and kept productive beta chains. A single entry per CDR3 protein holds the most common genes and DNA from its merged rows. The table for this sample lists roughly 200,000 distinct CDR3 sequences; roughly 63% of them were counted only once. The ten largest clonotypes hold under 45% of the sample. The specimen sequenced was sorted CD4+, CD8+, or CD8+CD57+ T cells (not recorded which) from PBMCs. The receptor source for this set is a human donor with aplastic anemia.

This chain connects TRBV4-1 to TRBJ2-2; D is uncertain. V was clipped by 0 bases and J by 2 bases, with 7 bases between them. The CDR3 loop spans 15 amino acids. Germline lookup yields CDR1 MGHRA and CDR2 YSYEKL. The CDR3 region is CASSQDWGNTGELFF. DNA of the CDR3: TGCGCCAGCAGCCAAGATTGGGGAAACACCGGGGAGCTGTTTTTT.

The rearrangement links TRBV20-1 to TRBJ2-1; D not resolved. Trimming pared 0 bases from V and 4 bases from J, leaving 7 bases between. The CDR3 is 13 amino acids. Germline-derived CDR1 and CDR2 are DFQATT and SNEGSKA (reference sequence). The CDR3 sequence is CSARDRSYNEQFF. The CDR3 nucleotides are TGCAGTGCTAGAGATCGGAGTTACAATGAGCAGTTCTTC.

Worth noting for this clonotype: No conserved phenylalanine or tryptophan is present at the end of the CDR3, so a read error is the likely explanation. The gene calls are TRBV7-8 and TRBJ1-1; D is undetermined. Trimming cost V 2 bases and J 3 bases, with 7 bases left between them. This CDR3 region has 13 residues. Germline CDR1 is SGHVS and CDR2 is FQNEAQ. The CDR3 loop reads CASSLTEDTEAFL. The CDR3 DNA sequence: TGTGCCAGCAGCTTAACAGAGGACACTGAAGCTTTCCTT.

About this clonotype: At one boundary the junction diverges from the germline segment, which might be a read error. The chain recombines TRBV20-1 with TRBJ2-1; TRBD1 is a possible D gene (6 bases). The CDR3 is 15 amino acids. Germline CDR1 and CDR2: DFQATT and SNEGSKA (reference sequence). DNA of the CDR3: TGCAGTGCTCAGACCCGGGACATCTCCTACAATGAGCAGCTCTTC. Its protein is CSAQTRDISYNEQLF.

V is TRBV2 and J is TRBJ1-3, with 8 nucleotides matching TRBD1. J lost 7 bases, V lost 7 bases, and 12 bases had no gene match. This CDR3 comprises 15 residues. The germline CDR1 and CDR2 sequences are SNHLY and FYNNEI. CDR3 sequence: CASKKSQGADNTIYF. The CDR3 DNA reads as TGTGCCAGCAAGAAGAGCCAGGGGGCGGACAACACCATATATTTT. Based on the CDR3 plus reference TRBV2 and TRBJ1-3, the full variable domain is EPEVTQTPSHQVTQMGQEVILRCVPISNHLYFYWYRQILGQKVEFLVSFYNNEISEKSEIFDDQFSVERPDGSNFTLKIRSTKLEDSAMYFCASKKSQGADNTIYFGEGSWLTVV.

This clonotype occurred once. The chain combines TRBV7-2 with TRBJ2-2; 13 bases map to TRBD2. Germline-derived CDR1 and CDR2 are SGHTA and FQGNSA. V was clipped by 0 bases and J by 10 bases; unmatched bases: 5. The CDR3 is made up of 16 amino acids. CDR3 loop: CASSLAKGLAGKELFF. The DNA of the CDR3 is TGTGCCAGCAGCTTAGCGAAGGGACTAGCGGGAAAGGAGCTGTTTTTT.

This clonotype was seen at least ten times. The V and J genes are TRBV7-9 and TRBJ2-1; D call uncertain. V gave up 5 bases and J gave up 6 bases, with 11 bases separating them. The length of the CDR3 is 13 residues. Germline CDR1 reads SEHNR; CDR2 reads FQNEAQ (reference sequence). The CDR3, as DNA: TGTGCCAGCAGCCCCGCCGCTGCCAATGAGCAGTTCTTC. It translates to CASSPAAANEQFF.

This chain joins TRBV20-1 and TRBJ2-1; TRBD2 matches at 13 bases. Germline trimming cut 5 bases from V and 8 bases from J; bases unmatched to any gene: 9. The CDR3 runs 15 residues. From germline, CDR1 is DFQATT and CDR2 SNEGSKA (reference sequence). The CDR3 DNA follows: TGCAGTGCTCACCGAGGGACTAGCGGGACCGATGAGCAGTTCTTC. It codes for CSAHRGTSGTDEQFF.

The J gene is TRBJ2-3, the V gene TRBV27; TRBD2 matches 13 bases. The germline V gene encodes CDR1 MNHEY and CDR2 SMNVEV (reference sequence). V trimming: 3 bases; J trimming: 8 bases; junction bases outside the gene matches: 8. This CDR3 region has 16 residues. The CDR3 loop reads CASSFLLAGGPGTQYF. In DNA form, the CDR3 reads TGTGCCAGCAGTTTCCTACTAGCGGGGGGGCCGGGTACGCAGTATTTT.

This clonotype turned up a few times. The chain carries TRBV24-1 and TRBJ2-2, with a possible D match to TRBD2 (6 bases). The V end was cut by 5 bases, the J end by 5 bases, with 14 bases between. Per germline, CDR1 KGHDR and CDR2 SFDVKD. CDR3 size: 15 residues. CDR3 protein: CATSGGMGVTGELFF. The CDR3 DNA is TGTGCCACCAGTGGCGGGATGGGCGTAACCGGGGAGCTGTTTTTT.

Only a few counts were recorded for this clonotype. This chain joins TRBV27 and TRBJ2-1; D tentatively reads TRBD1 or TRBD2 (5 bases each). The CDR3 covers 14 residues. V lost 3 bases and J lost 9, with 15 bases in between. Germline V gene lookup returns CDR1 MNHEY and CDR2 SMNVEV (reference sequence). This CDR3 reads CASSLILGAGEQFF. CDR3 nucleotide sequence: TGTGCCAGCAGTTTGATTCTCGGGGCAGGTGAGCAGTTCTTC.

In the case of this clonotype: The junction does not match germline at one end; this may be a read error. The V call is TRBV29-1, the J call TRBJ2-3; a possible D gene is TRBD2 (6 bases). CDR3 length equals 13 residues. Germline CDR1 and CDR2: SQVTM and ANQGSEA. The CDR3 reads CSGRGISADMQYF. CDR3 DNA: TGCAGCGGTCGGGGGATTAGCGCAGATATGCAGTATTTT.

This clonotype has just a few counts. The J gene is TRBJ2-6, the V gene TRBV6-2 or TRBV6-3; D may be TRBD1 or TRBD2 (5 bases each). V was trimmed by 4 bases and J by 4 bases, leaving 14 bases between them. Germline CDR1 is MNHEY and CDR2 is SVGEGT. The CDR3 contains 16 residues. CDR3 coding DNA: TGTGCCAGCAGTTCCGGGACGACGGACGGGGCCAACGTCCTGACTTTC. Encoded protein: CASSSGTTDGANVLTF.

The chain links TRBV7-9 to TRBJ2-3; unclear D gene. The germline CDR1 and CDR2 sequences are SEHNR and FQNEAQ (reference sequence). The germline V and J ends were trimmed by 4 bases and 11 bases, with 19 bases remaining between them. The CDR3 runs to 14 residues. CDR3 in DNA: TGTGCCAGCAGCTCTGGTCAGGCCTACAATGAGCAGTATTTT. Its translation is CASSSGQAYNEQYF.

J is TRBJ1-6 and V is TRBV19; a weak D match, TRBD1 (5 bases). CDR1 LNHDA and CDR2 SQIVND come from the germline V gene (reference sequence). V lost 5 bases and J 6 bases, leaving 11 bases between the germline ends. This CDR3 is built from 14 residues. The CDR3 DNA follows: TGTGCCAGTAGTGAGGGACTGTTTAATTCACCCCTCCACTTT. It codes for CASSEGLFNSPLHF.

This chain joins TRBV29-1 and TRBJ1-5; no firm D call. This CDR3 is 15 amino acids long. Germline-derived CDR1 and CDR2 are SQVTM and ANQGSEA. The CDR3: CSEGGLGLGNQPQHF. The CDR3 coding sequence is TGCAGTGAAGGCGGGTTAGGTCTGGGCAATCAGCCCCAGCATTTT.

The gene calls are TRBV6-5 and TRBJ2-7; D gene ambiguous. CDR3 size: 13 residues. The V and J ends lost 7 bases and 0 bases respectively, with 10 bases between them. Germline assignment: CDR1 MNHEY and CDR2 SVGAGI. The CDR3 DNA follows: TGTGCCAGCAAGCAGGCGTCCTCCTACGAGCAGTACTTC. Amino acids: CASKQASSYEQYF.

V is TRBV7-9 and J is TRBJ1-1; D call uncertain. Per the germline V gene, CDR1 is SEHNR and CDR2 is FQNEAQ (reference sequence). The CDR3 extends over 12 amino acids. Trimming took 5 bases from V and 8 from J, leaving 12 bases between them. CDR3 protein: CASSIISQEAFF. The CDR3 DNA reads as TGTGCCAGCAGCATCATCTCACAGGAAGCTTTCTTT.

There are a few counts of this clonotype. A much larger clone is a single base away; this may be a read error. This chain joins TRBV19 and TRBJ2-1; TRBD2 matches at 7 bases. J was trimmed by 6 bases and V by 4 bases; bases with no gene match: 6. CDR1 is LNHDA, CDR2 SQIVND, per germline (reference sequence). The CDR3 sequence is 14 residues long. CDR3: CASSSPGTTNEQFF. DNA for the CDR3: TGTGCCAGTAGTAGCCCCGGGACTACCAATGAGCAGTTCTTC.

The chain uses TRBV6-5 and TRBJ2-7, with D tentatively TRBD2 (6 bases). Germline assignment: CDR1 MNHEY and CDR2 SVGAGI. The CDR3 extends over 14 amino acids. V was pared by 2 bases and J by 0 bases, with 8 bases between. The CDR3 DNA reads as TGTGCCAGCAGTTACACCGGGAGCTCCTACGAGCAGTACTTC. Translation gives CASSYTGSSYEQYF.

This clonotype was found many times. In DNA, the CDR3 is TGTGCCAGCAGCTATTGGGGGGCCCGGTCCTACAATGAGCAGTTCTTC. Amino acids: CASSYWGARSYNEQFF. V and J are TRBV9 and TRBJ2-1; D may be TRBD1 or TRBD2 (6 bases each). This CDR3 contains 16 residues. Germline loops: CDR1 SGDLS, CDR2 YYNGEE. The V end lost 4 bases, the J end lost 1 base, and 15 bases lay between the germline ends.

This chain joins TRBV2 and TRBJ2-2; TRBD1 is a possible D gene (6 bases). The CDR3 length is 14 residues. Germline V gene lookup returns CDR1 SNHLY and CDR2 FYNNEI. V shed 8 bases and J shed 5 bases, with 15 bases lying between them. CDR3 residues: CASGGGTETGELFF. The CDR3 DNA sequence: TGTGCCAGCGGTGGGGGCACTGAAACCGGGGAGCTGTTTTTT.

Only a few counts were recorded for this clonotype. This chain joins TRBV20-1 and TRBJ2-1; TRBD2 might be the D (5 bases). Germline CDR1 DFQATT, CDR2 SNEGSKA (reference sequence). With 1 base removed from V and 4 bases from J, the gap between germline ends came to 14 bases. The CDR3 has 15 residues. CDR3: CSARGLSGTYNEQFF. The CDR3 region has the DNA TGCAGTGCTAGAGGGCTCAGCGGCACTTACAATGAGCAGTTCTTC.

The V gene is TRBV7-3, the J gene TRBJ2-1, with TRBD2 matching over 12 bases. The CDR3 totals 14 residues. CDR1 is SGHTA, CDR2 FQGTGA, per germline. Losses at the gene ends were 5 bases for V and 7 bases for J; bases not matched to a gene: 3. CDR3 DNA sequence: TGTGCCAGCAGCCGTCTAGCGGGAGGGAATGAGCAGTTCTTC. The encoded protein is CASSRLAGGNEQFF.

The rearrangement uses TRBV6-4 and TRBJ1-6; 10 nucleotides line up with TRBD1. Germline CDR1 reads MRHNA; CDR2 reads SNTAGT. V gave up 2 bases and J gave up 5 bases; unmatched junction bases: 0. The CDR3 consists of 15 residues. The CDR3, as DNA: TGTGCCAGCAGTGACGGACAGGGGGATAATTCACCCCTCCACTTT. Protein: CASSDGQGDNSPLHF.

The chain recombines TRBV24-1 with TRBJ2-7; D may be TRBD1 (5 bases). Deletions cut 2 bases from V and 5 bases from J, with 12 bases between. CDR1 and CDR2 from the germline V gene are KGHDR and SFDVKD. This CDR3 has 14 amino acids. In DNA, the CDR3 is TGTGCCACCAGTGATTCAGGGATGCTGGACGAGCAGTACTTC. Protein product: CATSDSGMLDEQYF.

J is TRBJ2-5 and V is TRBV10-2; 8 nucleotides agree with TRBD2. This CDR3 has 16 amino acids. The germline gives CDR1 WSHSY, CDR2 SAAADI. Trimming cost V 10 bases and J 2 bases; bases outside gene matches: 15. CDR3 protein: CAIPLRLAGSQETQYF. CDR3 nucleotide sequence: TGCGCCATCCCTCTTAGGTTAGCGGGGTCACAAGAGACCCAGTACTTC.

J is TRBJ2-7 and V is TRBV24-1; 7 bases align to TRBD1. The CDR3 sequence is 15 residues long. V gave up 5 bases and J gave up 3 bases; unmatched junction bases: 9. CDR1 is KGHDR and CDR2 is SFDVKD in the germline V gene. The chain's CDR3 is CATSVLQGQYYEQYF. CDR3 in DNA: TGTGCCACCAGTGTCCTACAGGGACAGTACTACGAGCAGTACTTC.